These 14 T cell receptor beta chains came from one sample sequenced in a study of CD8 T cells in ankylosing spondylitis. TCRdb re-analysed the 5' RACE reads in MiXCR, keeping a single row per CDR3 protein. The sample includes about 400,000 distinct CDR3 sequences, more than 20% of them seen just once. Their antigens are not known. Whole-study results and caveats: A TCR beta motif of about eight highly homologous variants seemed to mark ankylosing spondylitis blood.

Source material: blood, either unsorted or a sorted T cell fraction (not recorded which). The receptors stem from a male donor with ankylosing spondylitis.

This clonotype was detected only once. V gene TRBV30 combines with J gene TRBJ2-2, with D hard to call. Germline lookup yields CDR1 GTSNPN and CDR2 SVGIG (reference sequence). Between the trimmed V and J ends, which lost 3 bases and 1 base, there was a span of 0 bases. The CDR3 is made up of 11 amino acids. CDR3: CAWRNTGELFF. The CDR3 bases are TGTGCCTGGAGGAACACCGGGGAGCTGTTTTTT.

Many counts were recorded for this clonotype. The chain recombines TRBV3-1 with TRBJ2-1; tentative D call: TRBD1 (6 bases). The CDR3 has 14 residues. The germline V gene encodes CDR1 LGHDT and CDR2 YNNKEL (reference sequence). The ends were cut back, 3 bases at V and 9 bases at J, with 15 bases in the middle. The CDR3 protein is CASSQRGLGFEQFF. The CDR3 DNA sequence: TGTGCCAGCAGCCAGAGGGGGTTGGGGTTTGAGCAGTTCTTC.

This clonotype showed up just once. The V and J genes are TRBV7-3 and TRBJ1-6; no definite D call. Trimming left V 1 base short and J 4 bases short, with 2 bases between. The CDR3 is 13 residues long. Germline lookup yields CDR1 SGHTA and CDR2 FQGTGA. The CDR3 DNA follows: TGTGCCAGCAGCTTAAGATATAATTCACCCCTCCACTTT. Protein sequence: CASSLRYNSPLHF.

The chain has TRBV12-3 or TRBV12-4 and TRBJ2-7; the D gene is possibly TRBD1 (6 bases). The CDR3 is made up of 16 amino acids. V was shortened by 6 bases and J by 5 bases, with 23 bases between the two germline ends. The CDR3 nucleotides read TGTGCCAGCAGCCGAGAACAGGGAGATTCCTATGACGAGCAGTACTTC. Translated: CASSREQGDSYDEQYF.

This rearrangement joins TRBV12-3 or TRBV12-4 to TRBJ2-1, with 10 bases lining up with TRBD2. J was trimmed by 3 bases and V by 7 bases; bases with no gene match: 12. This CDR3 has 17 residues. Written as DNA, the CDR3 is TGTGCCAGCACTAACGCACCGGGACTAGCGAACTACAATGAGCAGTTCTTC. Amino acid sequence: CASTNAPGLANYNEQFF.

The chain couples TRBV20-1 to TRBJ2-3, with 10 bases matching TRBD2. V lost 7 bases to trimming and J lost 7 bases; unmatched junction nucleotides: 8. Germline V gene sequence: CDR1 DFQATT, CDR2 SNEGSKA (reference sequence). The CDR3 consists of 13 residues. This CDR3 is CSVGPSGSYTQYF. The CDR3 DNA is TGCAGTGTAGGTCCTAGCGGGAGTTATACGCAGTATTTT.

This clonotype was recorded a few times. The gene calls are TRBV29-1 and TRBJ2-6; 7 bases match TRBD1. Germline V gene data show CDR1 as SQVTM and CDR2 as ANQGSEA. J lost 4 bases, V lost 4 bases, and 10 bases had no gene match. The CDR3 loop spans 16 amino acids. Written as DNA, the CDR3 is TGCAGCGTTGCAGGACAGGTTCGGGCAGGGGCCAACGTCCTGACTTTC. This translates into CSVAGQVRAGANVLTF.

The chain links TRBV27 to TRBJ2-7; TRBD2 agrees at 8 bases. CDR1 is MNHEY, CDR2 SMNVEV, per germline (reference sequence). The CDR3 has 15 amino acids. With V trimmed by 2 bases and J by 4 bases, 7 bases remained unmatched. DNA for the CDR3: TGTGCCAGCAGTTTAACGGGAGGGCCTTATTACGAGCAGTACTTC. It translates to CASSLTGGPYYEQYF.

J is TRBJ1-5 and V is TRBV7-9; D may be TRBD1 (5 bases). Germline V gene lookup returns CDR1 SEHNR and CDR2 FQNEAQ (reference sequence). The CDR3 runs to 15 residues. Trimming stripped 0 bases from V and 7 bases from J, with 13 bases between. As DNA, the CDR3 is TGTGCCAGCAGCTTAGCTTCTTCAGGGTTCCAGCCCCAGCATTTT. This encodes CASSLASSGFQPQHF.

V is TRBV21-1 and J is TRBJ1-4; TRBD1 is taken as the D call from the table, unchecked against the DNA. TRBV21-1 is a listed pseudogene. The CDR3 contains 15 residues. CDR3 residues: CASSKEGGGLEKLFF. DNA of the CDR3: TGTGCCAGCAGCAAAGAAGGAGGGGGCCTTGAAAAACTGTTTTTT.

This clonotype has a handful of counts. The chain recombines TRBV9 with TRBJ1-6, with TRBD1 identical over 9 bases. V shed 3 bases and J 4 bases; nucleotides not matched to a gene: 5. The CDR3 has 16 amino acids. Germline V gene lookup returns CDR1 SGDLS and CDR2 YYNGEE. CDR3 DNA: TGTGCCAGCAGCGAGACGACAGGGGGGTATAATTCACCCCTCCACTTT. It specifies CASSETTGGYNSPLHF.

V usage is TRBV12-3 or TRBV12-4 and J usage is TRBJ2-1; D unclear. This CDR3 spans 13 amino acids. The ends were cut back, 5 bases at V and 5 bases at J, with 10 bases in the middle. CDR3 in DNA: TGTGCCAGCAGTGTGGTCAGAAACAATGAGCAGTTCTTC. Protein sequence: CASSVVRNNEQFF.

The chain carries TRBV10-3 and TRBJ2-7; 9 bases fit TRBD2. Losses at the gene ends were 2 bases for V and 3 bases for J; bases not matched to a gene: 23. This CDR3 region has 21 residues. The germline V gene encodes CDR1 ENHRY and CDR2 SYGVKD. Written as DNA, the CDR3 is TGTGCCATCAGTGAGCCCCCCCCGGGGACTAGCTCATCTATGAGGTTCTACGAGCAGTACTTC. It specifies CAISEPPPGTSSSMRFYEQYF.

This clonotype was observed at least ten times. The chain combines TRBV29-1 with TRBJ1-1; D not certain. The CDR3 is made up of 11 amino acids. V lost 7 bases, J lost 4 bases, and 10 bases lay in between. CDR1 and CDR2 from the germline V gene are SQVTM and ANQGSEA. The CDR3 loop is CSERSGTEAFF. The CDR3 DNA sequence: TGCAGCGAGAGAAGTGGCACTGAAGCTTTCTTT.